Sequencing of this T cell receptor beta chain was carried out in a study of regulatory T cells in long-lasting Graves disease (dated by TCRdb to about 2021). Looking at the study overall: In the newly diagnosed Graves' disease group, patients had been taking antithyroid drugs for less than 3 months. Patients with persistent Graves' disease were compared with patients with newly diagnosed Graves' disease using TCR sequencing and RNA sequencing of peripheral blood. The study took place in China and was registered as a clinical trial. TCR sequencing covered some 13 persistent and approximately 20 newly diagnosed Graves' disease patients, about 35 samples in total. Broad study findings and their caveats: The authors noted that the small sample size was a limitation that may lower accuracy. Persistent Graves' disease patients showed lower TCR Shannon entropy and fewer highly expanded clones than newly diagnosed patients, suggesting clonal expansion. Only the TCR beta chain was sequenced and analyzed. A larger number of public clonotypes was shared among persistent patients (about 2,700) than among newly diagnosed patients (about 990). Peripheral blood alone was examined, since thyroid tissue, which constituted the primary lesion, could not be accessed.

This clonotype was detected ten times or more. No antigen is known for it. No clone much larger than this one lies a single base away; base qualities are absent. Libraries came from multiplex PCR. Sequencing took place on an Illumina HiSeq 4000. TCR beta libraries were built with iRepertoire HTBI primers and Arm-PCR amplification of CDR3 regions. Before sequencing, the PCR products went through gel purification. The paper's processing steps were these. Across samples, some 62 TRBV and 13 to 15 TRBJ segments were identified and used for gene usage analysis of CDR3 amino acid clonotypes. COPE and FqMerger were used to merge the filtered high-quality paired reads into contigs. BLAST was used to align contigs to the IMGT TRBV, TRBD and TRBJ reference genes, and CDR3 was defined following IMGT. Highly expanded clones were defined as clonotypes with a frequency above 0.1%. Shannon entropy served as the measure of repertoire diversity, while the Gini coefficient captured V-J evenness. Clonotypes shared by more than one individual were considered public. The public reads were reprocessed in TCRdb via fastp at Q25 and MiXCR, keeping in-frame beta chains. All rows with the same CDR3 protein become a single entry with the most common DNA and genes. The authors' filters were not applied to this entry. Here the sample has around 250,000 distinct CDR3 sequences; roughly 21% occur a single time. Of the sample, more than 11% is held by the ten largest clones.

The time point label, read with the paper, signifies: newly diagnosed GD, antithyroid drugs for less than 3 months. For both TCR sequencing and RNA sequencing, RNA was extracted from PBMCs using TRIzol. The diagnosis of Graves' disease was made according to American Thyroid Association guidelines. Patients for the study were recruited at an endocrinology department in Xi'an, China. Each patient gave approximately 10 milliliters of peripheral blood, collected in an EDTA anticoagulant tube. PBMCs were isolated by Ficoll Paque Plus density gradient separation without further T cell sorting. An Agilent 2100 Bioanalyzer and agarose gel were used to check RNA quality, and a NanoDrop 2000 was used to measure RNA concentration. The sample was peripheral blood mononuclear cells (PBMCs), taken at new diagnosis, from a patient treated with antithyroid drugs. The sequence derives from a female donor with Graves disease.

The bases are TGCGCCAGCAGACACAGACAGGGGATCTCCTACGAGCAGTACTTC. This translates into CASRHRQGISYEQYF. The rearranged chain carries TRBV5-1 and TRBJ2-7; TRBD1 fits 8 bases in the junction. The CDR3 spans 15 residues, from the cysteine through the phenylalanine. The CDR3 DNA has 45 bases and is translated from base 1. V is pruned by 5 bases and J by 0 bases, leaving 7 bases of the junction without a gene match. CDR1 and CDR2 are read off the germline V gene as SGHRS and YFSETQ.